This T cell receptor (beta chain) was sequenced during a study of blood T cell repertoires in COVID-19. As for the study in general: Specimens from acute and convalescent COVID-19 originated in the United States, Italy and Spain. PBMCs, B-cell-depleted T cells, or T cells provided the cDNA or gDNA that made up the material.

Germline V CDR1 and CDR2: SGHNT, YENEEA. The CDR3 consists of 15 residues. After removal of 1 base from V and 0 bases from J, the junction contained 2 bases not matched to a gene. Data came from immunoSEQ multiplex PCR; TCRdb stores just in-frame clones and leaves some out. The sample carries more than 200,000 clones, approximately 80% recorded once. Input material: peripheral blood. The chain uses TRBV11-3 and TRBJ1-1, with 7 nucleotides matching TRBD1. This TCR came from a woman aged 80 or over with acute or convalescent COVID-19. CDR3 DNA sequence: TGTGCCAGCAGCTTAGTAGGGGGCCTGAACACTGAAGCTTTCTTT. This codes for CASSLVGGLNTEAFF.